This entry concerns a single TCR beta chain. Its antigen is not identified. TCRdb's table, derived via immunoSEQ multiplex PCR, lists solely in-frame clones and lacks some. The table lists roughly 62,000 clones, 85% of them singletons. These data come from a study of OX40 agonist ivuxolimab in advanced cancers. For the study at large: Partial response was recorded in three patients: one hepatocellular carcinoma and two cutaneous melanoma cases.

Sampled blood was obtained at baseline, cycle 4 day 1, and cycle 7 day 1. Trimming removed 10 bases at V and 2 bases at J, with 21 bases between. This CDR3 has 15 residues. The V gene's germline CDR1 is SGHRS and CDR2 YFSETQ. General study results and limits: Dose levels from 0.1 to 3.0 mg/kg saw CD4+ and CD8+ blood T cells expand clonally by week 6. Among T cells, CD8+ cells averaged more expanded clones than CD4+ cells.

The TCR comes from an adult with an advanced solid tumor such as melanoma, head and neck, liver or kidney cancer. Here the sequenced sample was CD4+ or CD8+ T cells sorted from blood, taken in a trial of the OX40 agonist ivuxolimab. The J gene is TRBJ2-5, the V gene TRBV5-1; TRBD2 might be the D (7 bases). CDR3 sequence: CAAARGGGGQETQYF. The CDR3, as DNA: TGCGCCGCAGCAAGGGGGGGAGGAGGACAAGAGACCCAGTACTTC.